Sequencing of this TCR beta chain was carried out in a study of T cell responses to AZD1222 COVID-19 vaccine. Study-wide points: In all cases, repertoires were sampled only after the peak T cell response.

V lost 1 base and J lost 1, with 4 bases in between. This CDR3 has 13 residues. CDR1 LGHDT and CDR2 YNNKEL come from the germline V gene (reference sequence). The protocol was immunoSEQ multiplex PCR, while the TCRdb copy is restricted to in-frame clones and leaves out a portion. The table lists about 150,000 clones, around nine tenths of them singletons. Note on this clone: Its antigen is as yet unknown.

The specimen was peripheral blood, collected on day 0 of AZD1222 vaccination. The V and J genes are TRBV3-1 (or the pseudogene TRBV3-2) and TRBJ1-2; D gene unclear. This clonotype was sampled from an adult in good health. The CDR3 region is CASSQVSNYGYTF. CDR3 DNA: TGTGCCAGCAGCCAAGTTAGTAACTATGGCTACACCTTC.